These 30 T cell receptor beta chains share one sample of origin, sequenced in a study of shared clonotypes between healthy human individuals (dated by TCRdb to the early 2020s). To prepare the library, the immunoSEQ multiplex PCR assay was applied. Held by TCRdb, this immuneACCESS table contains in-frame sequences only and omits some clones. Under half of the omission traces to an unresolved V gene where checked; the cause of the rest is unknown. The sample contains about 2,100,000 clones, about 93% of them found a single time. The ten largest clones capture roughly 1.7% of the sample. CD8 naive samples were obtained by positive selection for CCR7 among CD45RO-negative cells, yielding a CD45RA+CCR7+ population from which TemRA cells were excluded. Sequences were obtained from naive CD8+ T cells from PBMCs. Sample cell subset or site, as interpreted from the label and publication: CD45RA+CCR7+. These receptors originate from a man between 18 and 35 years old in good health. Some clones in this sample may be carry-over from other donors' samples.

The genes are TRBV2 and TRBJ2-3; D remains unclear. CDR3 length: 15 residues. The germline CDR1 and CDR2 sequences are SNHLY and FYNNEI. V was clipped by 2 bases and J by 0 bases, with 9 bases between them. The CDR3 nucleotides read TGTGCCAGCAGTGAACGGGCCCTAAGCACAGATACGCAGTATTTT. This encodes CASSERALSTDTQYF.

Comment on this clone: Other DNA sequences in the same sample also yield this CDR3. The rearrangement uses TRBV7-9 and TRBJ2-1, with 8 nucleotides matching TRBD2. The trim removed 4 bases at V and 4 bases at J, leaving 6 bases unmatched. The CDR3 totals 15 residues. In germline, CDR1 is SEHNR, CDR2 FQNEAQ (reference sequence). CDR3 nucleotide sequence: TGTGCCAGCAGCTCGAGGCTAGCGGGTTACAATGAGCAGTTCTTC. Its protein is CASSSRLAGYNEQFF. Based on the CDR3 plus reference TRBV7-9 and TRBJ2-1, the full variable domain is DTGVSQNPRHKITKRGQNVTFRCDPISEHNRLYWYRQTLGQGPEFLTYFQNEAQLEKSRLLSDRFSAERPKGSFSTLEIQRTEQGDSAMYLCASSSRLAGYNEQFFGPGTRLTVL.

The chain recombines TRBV30 with TRBJ2-7, with 8 bases that match TRBD1. Trimming cost V 4 bases and J 1 base; bases outside gene matches: 6. Germline CDR1 is GTSNPN and CDR2 is SVGIG (reference sequence). This CDR3 is 14 amino acids long. As DNA, the CDR3 is TGTGCCTGGACTGGTGGACAGGGTTCCTACGAGCAGTACTTC. Its protein is CAWTGGQGSYEQYF.

A word on this clone: Other DNA sequences of this sample code for an identical CDR3. The chain joins TRBV7-9 to TRBJ1-3; D unclear. Germline CDR1 reads SEHNR; CDR2 reads FQNEAQ (reference sequence). V lost 1 base and J 4 bases, leaving 2 bases between the germline ends. The CDR3 loop spans 12 amino acids. The CDR3, as DNA: TGTGCCAGCAGCTTAGGCGGAAACACCATATATTTT. This gives the protein CASSLGGNTIYF. Full variable domain (remainder filled in from reference TRBV7-9 and TRBJ1-3): DTGVSQNPRHKITKRGQNVTFRCDPISEHNRLYWYRQTLGQGPEFLTYFQNEAQLEKSRLLSDRFSAERPKGSFSTLEIQRTEQGDSAMYLCASSLGGNTIYFGEGSWLTVV.

The chain uses TRBV28 and TRBJ1-2; D possibly corresponds to TRBD1 (6 bases). V shed 2 bases and J shed 0 bases, with 19 bases lying between them. This CDR3 has 18 residues. CDR1 is MDHEN and CDR2 is SYDVKM in the germline V gene. CDR3 nucleotides: TGTGCCAGCAGTTTACTTCTCGATACAGGGACGGCTAACTATGGCTACACCTTC. It codes for CASSLLLDTGTANYGYTF.

The CDR3 DNA is TGTGCCAGTACCAGACTAGCGGGAGGCGGCAATGAGCAGTTCTTC. Its translation is CASTRLAGGGNEQFF. J is TRBJ2-1 and V is TRBV19; 13 positions agree with TRBD2. CDR3 length: 15 amino acids. The germline V gene has CDR1 LNHDA and CDR2 SQIVND (reference sequence). Trimming at V came to 7 bases and at J to 6 bases, leaving 6 bases not matched to a gene.

This chain uses TRBV5-6 with TRBJ2-6; 8 bases line up with TRBD1. The CDR3 sequence is 17 residues long. Germline V lookup: CDR1 SGHDT, CDR2 YYEEEE. J lost 0 bases, V lost 3 bases, and 5 bases had no gene match. The CDR3, as DNA: TGTGCCAGCAGCTCCGGGACAGGAGCCTCTGGGGCCAACGTCCTGACTTTC. Encoded protein: CASSSGTGASGANVLTF. The complete variable domain, with remaining parts taken from reference TRBV5-6 and TRBJ2-6, reads DAGVTQSPTHLIKTRGQQVTLRCSPKSGHDTVSWYQQALGQGPQFIFQYYEEEERQRGNFPDRFSGHQFPNYSSELNVNALLLGDSALYLCASSSGTGASGANVLTFGAGSRLTVL.

The rearrangement joins TRBV5-8 to TRBJ2-7; TRBD1 matches 9 bases. Germline V gene sequence: CDR1 SGHTS, CDR2 YDEGEE. The V segment lost 4 bases and the J segment 4 bases; nucleotides outside the gene matches: 9. The CDR3 loop spans 15 amino acids. The CDR3, as DNA: TGTGCCAGCAGCGCCAGCCGGGACAGGGAATACGAGCAGTACTTC. Translation gives CASSASRDREYEQYF.

This clone was seen just once. The chain carries TRBV28 and TRBJ1-1; TRBD1 matches 8 bases. CDR3 length: 12 residues. CDR1 is MDHEN, CDR2 SYDVKM, per germline. Losses at the gene ends were 8 bases for V and 5 bases for J; bases not matched to a gene: 4. The CDR3 spells CASLYRGTEAFF. DNA of the CDR3: TGTGCCAGCCTTTACAGGGGGACTGAAGCTTTCTTT.

The chain has TRBV27 and TRBJ2-3; D gene uncertain. The V gene lost 2 bases and the J gene lost 5 bases, with 11 bases spanning the gap. Germline V gene lookup returns CDR1 MNHEY and CDR2 SMNVEV (reference sequence). The CDR3 totals 14 residues. The CDR3 DNA is TGTGCCAGCAGTTTAAGGTCAAAGATAGATACGCAGTATTTT. The encoded protein is CASSLRSKIDTQYF.

Written as DNA, the CDR3 is TGTGCCTGGAGCGTTGGCCCCGGGGGGCAAGGCTACACCTTC. It specifies CAWSVGPGGQGYTF. The J gene is TRBJ1-2, the V gene TRBV30; TRBD1 is a possible D gene (6 bases). There are 14 residues in the CDR3. The ends were cut back, 3 bases at V and 8 bases at J, with 19 bases in the middle. Per the germline V gene, CDR1 is GTSNPN and CDR2 is SVGIG (reference sequence). Full variable domain (rest looked up from reference TRBV30 and TRBJ1-2): SQTIHQWPATLVQPVGSPLSLECTVEGTSNPNLYWYRQAAGRGLQLLFYSVGIGQISSEVPQNLSASRPQDRQFILSSKKLLLSDSGFYLCAWSVGPGGQGYTFGSGTRLTVV.

The chain recombines TRBV15 with TRBJ1-2; the match to TRBD1 covers 8 bases. The germline CDR1 and CDR2 sequences are LNHNV and YYDKDF (reference sequence). The trim removed 4 bases at V and 0 bases at J, leaving 4 bases unmatched. The CDR3 consists of 15 residues. This CDR3 is CATSNGQGPNYGYTF. The CDR3 DNA follows: TGTGCCACCAGCAACGGACAGGGACCTAACTATGGCTACACCTTC.

This clone occurred once. The rearrangement links TRBV5-1 to TRBJ2-1; perhaps TRBD2 as D (6 bases). Trimming shortened V by 0 bases and J by 5 bases, and 15 bases separated the two germline ends. The CDR3 sequence is 16 residues long. CDR1 and CDR2 from the germline V gene are SGHRS and YFSETQ. In DNA form, the CDR3 reads TGCGCCAGCAGCTTGGGGTGGGCTAGCGTAGACAATGAGCAGTTCTTC. Translating it yields CASSLGWASVDNEQFF.

V gene TRBV6-4 combines with J gene TRBJ2-7; D gene unclear. The germline CDR1 and CDR2 sequences are MRHNA and SNTAGT. This CDR3 spans 16 amino acids. Trimming pared 7 bases from V and 6 bases from J, leaving 25 bases between. The CDR3 spells CASITPWTPKIFEQYF. The CDR3 DNA reads TGTGCCAGCATTACGCCTTGGACCCCTAAGATATTCGAGCAGTACTTC.

This sequence joins TRBV4-1 and TRBJ2-1; 9 bases line up with TRBD2. Germline trimming cut 0 bases from V and 5 bases from J; bases unmatched to any gene: 5. This CDR3 region has 16 residues. CDR1 and CDR2 (germline): MGHRA, YSYEKL. The chain's CDR3 is CASSQDDLAGNNEQFF. The CDR3, as DNA: TGCGCCAGCAGCCAAGATGACCTAGCGGGAAACAATGAGCAGTTCTTC.

This chain links TRBV25-1 with TRBJ1-2, with D possibly TRBD1 on 5 matching bases. CDR1 and CDR2 from the germline V gene are MGHDK and SYGVNS. The CDR3 sequence is 15 residues long. V lost 2 bases and J lost 4, with 14 bases in between. CDR3 DNA: TGTGCCAGCAGTGAAAATCCAGGGTCAATCTATGGCTACACCTTC. Its translation: CASSENPGSIYGYTF.

The CDR3 is CSSLTGVGELFF. The CDR3 bases are TGCAGCTCCCTCACCGGGGTCGGGGAGCTGTTTTTT. V is TRBV29-1 and J is TRBJ2-2; D may be TRBD2 (5 bases). This CDR3 is 12 amino acids long. With 8 bases removed from V and 7 bases from J, the gap between germline ends came to 14 bases. Germline V lookup: CDR1 SQVTM, CDR2 ANQGSEA.

V is TRBV27 and J is TRBJ1-2, with D perhaps TRBD1 (5 bases). CDR3 length: 18 amino acids. CDR1 and CDR2 from the germline V gene are MNHEY and SMNVEV (reference sequence). With 6 bases removed from V and 5 bases from J, the gap between germline ends came to 28 bases. CDR3 residues: CASRRGSVGDGVLYGYTF. CDR3 bases: TGTGCCAGCAGGCGAGGGTCGGTGGGGGACGGAGTTCTGTATGGCTACACCTTC.

The rearrangement uses TRBV4-2 and TRBJ2-1; a possible D gene is TRBD2 (5 bases). This CDR3 region has 15 residues. CDR1 LGHNA and CDR2 YNFKEQ come from the germline V gene. The V end lost 4 bases, the J end lost 9 bases, and 19 bases lay between the germline ends. The CDR3 bases are TGTGCCAGCAGCCTGACGGTGGGTGGGAGCGTTGAGCAGTTCTTC. Protein: CASSLTVGGSVEQFF.

On this clone: This sample includes further DNA sequences coding for the same CDR3. V usage is TRBV9 and J usage is TRBJ2-7; possibly TRBD2 for D (5 bases). The CDR3 runs 14 residues. Germline CDR1 and CDR2: SGDLS and YYNGEE. V lost 0 bases and J 4 bases, leaving 11 bases between the germline ends. The CDR3 loop is CASSVGGSEYEQYF. The CDR3 region has the DNA TGTGCCAGCAGCGTAGGGGGTAGCGAGTACGAGCAGTACTTC.

The chain combines TRBV11-1 with TRBJ1-1, with a weak D call TRBD1 (5 bases). V gave up 5 bases and J gave up 11 bases, with 15 bases separating them. CDR1 is SGHAT and CDR2 is FQDESV in the germline V gene (reference sequence). The CDR3 consists of 12 residues. The CDR3 sequence is CASSGEAGRAFF. Here the CDR3 DNA reads TGTGCCAGCAGCGGGGAAGCGGGGCGGGCTTTCTTT.

This chain links TRBV12-5 with TRBJ2-1, with a weak D call TRBD1 (6 bases). Germline values: CDR1 LGHNT, CDR2 FRNRAP. The CDR3 consists of 17 residues. V was shortened by 2 bases and J by 9 bases, with 23 bases between the two germline ends. The CDR3, as DNA: TGTGCTAGTGGTTTGCTACAAGAGATTAAAGGGGGTGTTGAGCAGTTCTTC. Encoded protein: CASGLLQEIKGGVEQFF.

For this clone: Other DNA sequences in the same sample also yield this CDR3. CDR3 DNA sequence: TGTGCCAGCAGTCTCGGGTCCTACAATGAGCAGTTCTTC. Encoded protein: CASSLGSYNEQFF. The genes are TRBV27 and TRBJ2-1; no clear D gene. V was clipped by 5 bases and J by 1 base, with 6 bases between them. Germline V gene sequence: CDR1 MNHEY, CDR2 SMNVEV (reference sequence). This CDR3 contains 13 residues.

This clone was seen just once. The rearrangement links TRBV7-6 to TRBJ2-1; D not resolved. V dropped 5 bases and J dropped 2 bases, with 13 bases sitting between them. CDR3 length equals 15 residues. From germline, CDR1 is SGHVS and CDR2 FNYEAQ. As DNA, the CDR3 is TGTGCCAGCAGCACAGACTTGCTACCCTACAATGAGCAGTTCTTC. Protein sequence: CASSTDLLPYNEQFF.

The rearrangement joins TRBV29-1 to TRBJ2-7; D not resolved. With 2 bases removed from V and 4 bases from J, the gap between germline ends came to 9 bases. CDR1 is SQVTM, CDR2 ANQGSEA, per germline. The CDR3 runs to 12 residues. CDR3 sequence reads: CSVELLPYEQYF. In DNA, the CDR3 is TGCAGCGTTGAACTCTTACCGTACGAGCAGTACTTC.

The chain has TRBV6-5 and TRBJ1-2; tentative D call: TRBD1 (6 bases). Germline loops: CDR1 MNHEY, CDR2 SVGAGI. This CDR3 comprises 15 residues. Trimming removed 0 bases from V and 1 base from J, with 9 bases in between. The CDR3 spells CASSYSDSVNYGYTF. The CDR3 DNA follows: TGTGCCAGCAGTTACTCGGACAGCGTTAACTATGGCTACACCTTC.

The chain couples TRBV5-6 to TRBJ2-7; no firm D call. Trimming cost V 3 bases and J 5 bases, with 21 bases left between them. The CDR3 loop spans 16 amino acids. Germline assignment: CDR1 SGHDT and CDR2 YYEEEE. The chain's CDR3 is CASSSYLMETPDEQYF. CDR3 DNA: TGTGCCAGCAGCTCGTATTTGATGGAGACGCCTGACGAGCAGTACTTC.

The V and J genes are TRBV7-8 and TRBJ1-3; 7 bases are a match to TRBD1. The CDR3 extends over 17 amino acids. The germline V gene encodes CDR1 SGHVS and CDR2 FQNEAQ. J gave up 0 bases and V 5 bases, and 10 bases lay outside the gene matches. DNA for the CDR3: TGTGCCAGCAGCGTGGGACAGCACCACTTCTCTGGAAACACCATATATTTT. Translation: CASSVGQHHFSGNTIYF.

V is TRBV15 and J is TRBJ2-3; 11 bases agree with TRBD2. The CDR3 extends over 17 amino acids. Trimming at V came to 0 bases and at J to 5 bases, leaving 7 bases not matched to a gene. From germline, CDR1 is LNHNV and CDR2 YYDKDF (reference sequence). The CDR3 spells CATSRDPLAGVGDTQYF. In DNA form, the CDR3 reads TGTGCCACCAGCAGAGACCCACTAGCGGGAGTTGGAGATACGCAGTATTTT.

This chain links TRBV5-8 with TRBJ2-7; D is ambiguous. Germline V gives CDR1 SGHTS, CDR2 YDEGEE. CDR3 length: 15 amino acids. The V end lost 0 bases, the J end lost 3 bases, and 13 bases lay between the germline ends. The CDR3 DNA reads as TGTGCCAGCAGCTTGGGTGACGGCTACTTCTACGAGCAGTACTTC. This sequence encodes CASSLGDGYFYEQYF. The full variable domain, rest sourced from reference TRBV5-8 and TRBJ2-7, is EAGVTQSPTHLIKTRGQQATLRCSPISGHTSVYWYQQALGLGLQFLLWYDEGEERNRGNFPPRFSGRQFPNYSSELNVNALELEDSALYLCASSLGDGYFYEQYFGPGTRLTVT.